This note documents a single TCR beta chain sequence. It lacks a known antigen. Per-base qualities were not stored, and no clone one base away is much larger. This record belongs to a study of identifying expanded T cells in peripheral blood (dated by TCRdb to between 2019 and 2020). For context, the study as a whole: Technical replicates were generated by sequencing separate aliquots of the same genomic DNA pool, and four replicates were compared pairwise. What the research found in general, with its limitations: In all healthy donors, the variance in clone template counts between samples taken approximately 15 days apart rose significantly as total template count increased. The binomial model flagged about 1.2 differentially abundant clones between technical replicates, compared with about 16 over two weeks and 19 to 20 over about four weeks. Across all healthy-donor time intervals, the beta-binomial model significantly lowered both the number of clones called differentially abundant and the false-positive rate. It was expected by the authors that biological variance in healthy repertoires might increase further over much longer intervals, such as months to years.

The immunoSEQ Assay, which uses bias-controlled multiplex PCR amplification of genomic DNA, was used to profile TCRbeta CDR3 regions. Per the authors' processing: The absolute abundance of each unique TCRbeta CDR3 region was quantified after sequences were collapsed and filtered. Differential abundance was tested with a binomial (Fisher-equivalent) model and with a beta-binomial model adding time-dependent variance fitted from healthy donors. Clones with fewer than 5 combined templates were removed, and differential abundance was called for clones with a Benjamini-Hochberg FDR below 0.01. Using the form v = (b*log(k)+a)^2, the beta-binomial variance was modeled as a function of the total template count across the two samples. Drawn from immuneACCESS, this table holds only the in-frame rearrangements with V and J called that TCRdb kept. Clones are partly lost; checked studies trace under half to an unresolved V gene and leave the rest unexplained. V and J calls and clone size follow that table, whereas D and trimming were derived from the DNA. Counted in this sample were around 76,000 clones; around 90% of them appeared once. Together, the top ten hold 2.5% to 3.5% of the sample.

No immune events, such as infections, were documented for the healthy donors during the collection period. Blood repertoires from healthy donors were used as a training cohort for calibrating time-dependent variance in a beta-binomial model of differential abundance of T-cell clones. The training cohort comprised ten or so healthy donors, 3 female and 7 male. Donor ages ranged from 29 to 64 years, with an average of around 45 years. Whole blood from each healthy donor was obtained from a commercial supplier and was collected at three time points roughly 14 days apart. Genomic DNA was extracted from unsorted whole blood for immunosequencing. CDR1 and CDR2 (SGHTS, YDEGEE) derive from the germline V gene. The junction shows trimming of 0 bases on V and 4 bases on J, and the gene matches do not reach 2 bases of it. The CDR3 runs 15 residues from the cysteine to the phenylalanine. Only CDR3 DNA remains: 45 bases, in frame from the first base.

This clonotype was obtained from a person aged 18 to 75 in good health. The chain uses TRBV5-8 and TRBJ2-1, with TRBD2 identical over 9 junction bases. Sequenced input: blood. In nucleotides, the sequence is TGTGCCAGCAGCTTGGCTAGCGGGACGTACAATGAGCAGTTCTTC. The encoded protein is CASSLASGTYNEQFF.